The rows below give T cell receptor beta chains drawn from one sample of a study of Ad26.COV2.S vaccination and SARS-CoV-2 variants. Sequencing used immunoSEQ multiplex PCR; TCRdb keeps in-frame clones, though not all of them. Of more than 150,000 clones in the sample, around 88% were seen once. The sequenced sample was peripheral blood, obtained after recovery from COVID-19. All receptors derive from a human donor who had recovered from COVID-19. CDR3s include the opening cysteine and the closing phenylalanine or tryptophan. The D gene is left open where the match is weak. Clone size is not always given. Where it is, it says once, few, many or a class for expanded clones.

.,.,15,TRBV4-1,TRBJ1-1,TGCGCCAGCAGCCATCGCCAGGGTCCGAACACTGAAGCTTTCTTT,CASSHRQGPNTEAFF
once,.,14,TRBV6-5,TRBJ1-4,TGTGCCAGCAGTCCCGTGGGGGGAAGCGAAAAACTGTTTTTT,CASSPVGGSEKLFF
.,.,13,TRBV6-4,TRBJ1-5,TGTGCCAGCAGTCTCGACAGTTATCAGCCCCAGCATTTT,CASSLDSYQPQHF
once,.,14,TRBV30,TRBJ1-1,TGTGCCTGGAGTGTATCAGCCCTCGAATATGAAGCTTTCTTT,CAWSVSALEYEAFF
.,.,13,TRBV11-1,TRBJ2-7,TGTGCCAGCTCCCCGCAGCCCGTCTACGAGCAGTACTTC,CASSPQPVYEQYF
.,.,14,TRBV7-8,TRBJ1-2,TGTGCCAGCACAGAGCTGGGGAGGGCCTATGGCTACACCTTC,CASTELGRAYGYTF
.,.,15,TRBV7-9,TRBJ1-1,TGTGCCAGCAGCTTAGGGGCCGAGGGCAACACTGAAGCTTTCTTT,CASSLGAEGNTEAFF
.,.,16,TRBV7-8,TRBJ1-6,TGTGCCAGCAGCCTACAGAGTAATCTGGATAATTCACCCCTCCACTTT,CASSLQSNLDNSPLHF
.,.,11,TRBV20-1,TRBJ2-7,TGCAGTGCTAGCCGGCGATTCGAGCAGTACTTC,CSASRRFEQYF
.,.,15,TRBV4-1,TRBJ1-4,TGCGCCAGCAGCCAGTCAGGGGAGGGGGTTGAAAAACTGTTTTTT,CASSQSGEGVEKLFF
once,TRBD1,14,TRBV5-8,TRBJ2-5,TGTGCCAGCAGCTTGACAGGGGCCCATGAGACCCAGTACTTC,CASSLTGAHETQYF
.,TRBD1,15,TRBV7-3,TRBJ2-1,TGTGCCAGCAGCTTAGACAGGGGAGAGTACAATGAGCAGTTCTTC,CASSLDRGEYNEQFF
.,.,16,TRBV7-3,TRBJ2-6,TGTGCCAGCAGCTTAGACAGGGAGGCTGGGGCCAACGTCCTGACTTTC,CASSLDREAGANVLTF
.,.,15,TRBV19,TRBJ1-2,TGTGCCAGTAGTATAGAGGGCGGATTGGGGTATGGCTACACCTTC,CASSIEGGLGYGYTF